Listed below are T cell receptor beta chains from one sample, sequenced in a study of cytomegalovirus exposure and HLA in healthy donors. TCRdb's copy holds only in-frame clones and misses some; the assay was immunoSEQ multiplex PCR. Of 95,000 to 150,000 clones in the sample, 80% were seen once. Material for sequencing was PBMCs. These receptor sequences come from a man between 25 and 39 years old in good health and CMV-seropositive. Each CDR3 is given with its conserved first and last residue. D genes are given only for firm matches. Some rows have no size entry. The others give once, few or many, or a class for an expanded clone.

D gene,J gene,clone size,V gene,CDR3 length,CDR3 protein,CDR3 DNA
NA,TRBJ2-6,NA,TRBV7-9,13,CASRPAGANVLTF,TGTGCCAGCCGCCCGGCTGGGGCCAACGTCCTGACTTTC
NA,TRBJ2-7,NA,TRBV29-1,13,CSVQTYFSYEQYF,TGCAGCGTACAGACATACTTTTCCTACGAGCAGTACTTC
NA,TRBJ1-6,NA,TRBV6-1,14,CASSAPGFNSPLHF,TGTGCCAGCAGCGCGCCGGGTTTCAATTCACCCCTCCACTTT
NA,TRBJ1-1,NA,TRBV19,13,CASSIDGDTEAFF,TGTGCCAGTAGTATTGACGGGGACACTGAAGCTTTCTTT
NA,TRBJ2-7,NA,TRBV6-1,10,CASGEGEQYF,TGTGCCTCCGGGGAAGGGGAGCAGTACTTC
TRBD1,TRBJ1-4,NA,TRBV10-2,13,CASGETGGEKLFF,TGCGCCAGCGGGGAGACAGGGGGCGAAAAACTGTTTTTT
NA,TRBJ2-5,NA,TRBV7-5,24,CARSSPRYRVPYPGGLEWQETQYF,TGTGCCAGAAGCTCGCCCCGATACAGGGTCCCCTATCCGGGGGGGCTTGAGTGGCAAGAGACCCAGTACTTC
NA,TRBJ2-5,NA,TRBV6-1,15,CASSDLGASQETQYF,TGTGCCAGCAGTGATTTGGGGGCATCCCAAGAGACCCAGTACTTC
TRBD2,TRBJ2-1,NA,TRBV28,15,CASYSGGAIYNEQFF,TGTGCCTCCTACAGCGGGGGGGCGATCTACAATGAGCAGTTCTTC
TRBD2,TRBJ2-1,few,TRBV6-5,14,CASSLAGGYNEQFF,TGTGCCAGCAGTCTAGCGGGGGGTTACAATGAGCAGTTCTTC
TRBD1,TRBJ2-2,NA,TRBV10-3,15,CAISDNRGLTGELFF,TGTGCCATCAGTGACAACAGGGGTTTAACCGGGGAGCTGTTTTTT
TRBD2,TRBJ2-7,NA,TRBV5-1,14,CASTLDTSVDEQYF,TGCGCCAGCACCCTTGACACTAGCGTTGACGAGCAGTACTTC
NA,TRBJ2-2,few,TRBV5-1,15,CASSLGQAGTGELFF,TGCGCCAGCAGCTTGGGACAGGCGGGCACCGGGGAGCTGTTTTTT
NA,TRBJ1-2,NA,TRBV29-1,13,CSVESERDYGYTF,TGCAGCGTTGAATCGGAGAGGGACTATGGCTACACCTTC
TRBD2,TRBJ2-3,few,TRBV6-1,15,CASSGTSGGADTQYF,TGTGCCAGCAGTGGGACTAGCGGGGGGGCGGATACGCAGTATTTT
NA,TRBJ2-7,NA,TRBV18,13,CASSLSGGAEQYF,TGTGCCAGCTCACTCTCTGGGGGGGCCGAGCAGTACTTC
TRBD1,TRBJ1-1,few,TRBV6-5,15,CASREPTGKGTEAFF,TGTGCCAGCAGGGAACCGACAGGGAAGGGCACTGAAGCTTTCTTT
NA,TRBJ1-5,NA,TRBV19,18,CASSPQPTDLISNQPQHF,TGTGCCAGTAGCCCCCAACCGACAGACTTGATTAGCAATCAGCCCCAGCATTTT
TRBD1,TRBJ1-2,NA,TRBV5-8,15,CASSWTGGFNYGYTF,TGTGCCAGCAGCTGGACAGGGGGATTTAACTATGGTTACACCTTC
TRBD1,TRBJ1-4,NA,TRBV2,13,CASSEPQGGKLFF,TGTGCCAGCAGTGAACCCCAGGGGGGAAAACTGTTTTTT
NA,TRBJ1-5,NA,TRBV12-2,17,CASRLVATGVMHQPQHF,TGTGCAAGTCGCTTAGTAGCGACAGGGGTAATGCATCAGCCCCAGCATTTT
NA,TRBJ1-4,NA,TRBV29-1,11,CSVEAAEKLFF,TGCAGCGTTGAGGCAGCGGAAAAACTGTTTTTT
NA,TRBJ2-1,NA,TRBV7-8,15,CASSHYGSSYNEQFF,TGTGCCAGCAGCCACTACGGGAGCTCCTACAATGAGCAGTTCTTC
NA,TRBJ2-7,few,TRBV2,14,CASSVNSRSYEQYF,TGTGCCAGCAGTGTCAACAGCCGTTCCTACGAGCAGTACTTC
NA,TRBJ1-1,NA,TRBV7-8,14,CASSLGGSGAEAFF,TGTGCCAGCAGCTTAGGGGGGTCGGGGGCTGAAGCTTTCTTT